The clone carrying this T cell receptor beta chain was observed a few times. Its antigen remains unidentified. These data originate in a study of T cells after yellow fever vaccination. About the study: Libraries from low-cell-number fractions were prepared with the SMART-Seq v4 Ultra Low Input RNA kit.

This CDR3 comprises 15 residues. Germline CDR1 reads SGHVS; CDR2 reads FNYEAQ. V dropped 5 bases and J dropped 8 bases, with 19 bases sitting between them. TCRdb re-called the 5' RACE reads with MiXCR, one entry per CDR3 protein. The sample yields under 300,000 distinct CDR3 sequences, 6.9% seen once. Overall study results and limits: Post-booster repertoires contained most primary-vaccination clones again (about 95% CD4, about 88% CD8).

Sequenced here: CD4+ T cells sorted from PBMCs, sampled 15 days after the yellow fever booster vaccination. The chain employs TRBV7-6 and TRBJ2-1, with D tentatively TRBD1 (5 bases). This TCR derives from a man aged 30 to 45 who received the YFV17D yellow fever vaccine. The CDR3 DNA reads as TGTGCCAGCAGCCGTACGGGCCAGGGCGGCGATGAGCAGTTCTTC. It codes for CASSRTGQGGDEQFF.